This T cell receptor beta chain stems from a study of cytomegalovirus exposure and HLA in healthy donors. The CDR3 runs 15 residues. V lost 3 bases and J lost 0; bases outside the gene matches: 4. The germline gives CDR1 MGHRA, CDR2 YSYEKL. Study findings and constraints: Many donors carried some public TCRs, although rarity characterized most TCR sequences. Associated with cytomegalovirus, according to the listing, were 150 to 200 TCR beta chains.

Produced via immunoSEQ multiplex PCR; TCRdb's table is partial and in-frame only. This sample yields some 120,000 clones, of which 80% to 90% are seen a single time; less than 1.5% belongs to the top ten. A remark on this clone: What it binds is not known.

This TCR was sampled from a woman under 30 in good health and CMV-seronegative. Specimen: PBMCs. The chain recombines TRBV4-1 with TRBJ2-7; 8 bases are a match to TRBD2. CDR3 in amino acids: CASSHSGGSSYEQYF. In DNA form, the CDR3 reads TGCGCCAGCAGCCACTCGGGGGGGAGCTCCTACGAGCAGTACTTC.